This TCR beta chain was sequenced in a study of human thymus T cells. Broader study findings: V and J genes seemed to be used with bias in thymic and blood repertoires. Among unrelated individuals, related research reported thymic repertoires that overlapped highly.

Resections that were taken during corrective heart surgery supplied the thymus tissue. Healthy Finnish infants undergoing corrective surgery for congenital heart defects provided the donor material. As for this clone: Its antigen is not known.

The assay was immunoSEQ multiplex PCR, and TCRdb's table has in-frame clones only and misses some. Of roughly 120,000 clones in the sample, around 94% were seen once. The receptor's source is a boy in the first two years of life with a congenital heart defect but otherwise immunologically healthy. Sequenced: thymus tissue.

CDR3 amino acids: CATATHHRETQYF. CDR3 DNA: TGTGCCACAGCGACCCACCATCGGGAGACCCAGTACTTC. The chain recombines TRBV6-1 with TRBJ2-5; no firm D call. V was trimmed by 10 bases and J by 5 bases, leaving 17 bases between them. The CDR3 has 13 residues. Germline lookup yields CDR1 MNHNS and CDR2 SASEGT.